The rows below give T cell receptor beta chains drawn from one sample of a study of T cells after yellow fever vaccination. TCRdb reanalysed the 5' RACE reads using MiXCR and keeps one entry per CDR3 protein. The table includes about 260,000 distinct CDR3 sequences, 3.6% detected once. The specimen comprised PBMCs, sampled 15 days after the yellow fever booster vaccination. These receptors all stem from a man aged 18-30 years who received the YFV17D yellow fever vaccine. The CDR3 runs from the conserved cysteine through the conserved F or W. Each record gives: V gene, D gene, clone size, J gene, CDR3 protein, CDR3 DNA. D genes are given only for firm matches. Expanded clones are given a class, and other clones once, few, many or no size at all.

TRBV4-3	.	few	TRBJ2-6	CASSQGVYGANVLTF	TGCGCCAGCAGCCAAGGGGTTTACGGGGCCAACGTCCTGACTTTC
TRBV6-5	.	many	TRBJ1-5	CASSYSRGQPQHF	TGTGCCAGCAGTTACTCGAGGGGCCAGCCCCAGCATTTT
TRBV11-2	.	many	TRBJ2-1	CASSLAGLQYNEQFF	TGTGCCAGCAGCTTAGCCGGGCTTCAATACAATGAGCAGTTCTTC
TRBV5-1	.	many	TRBJ2-1	CASSPETEVFNEQFF	TGCGCCAGCAGCCCGGAGACAGAAGTATTCAATGAGCAGTTCTTC
TRBV7-2	.	many	TRBJ1-5	CASSLRQGDQPQHF	TGTGCCAGCAGTTTAAGGCAGGGTGATCAGCCCCAGCATTTT
TRBV30	.	many	TRBJ1-2	CAWSVLGEFTRKDYGYTF	TGTGCCTGGAGTGTACTGGGGGAATTTACCAGGAAGGACTATGGCTACACCTTC
TRBV4-3	.	many	TRBJ2-1	CASSQGSGGNGGQFF	TGCGCCAGCAGCCAAGGGTCTGGGGGAAACGGGGGGCAGTTCTTC
TRBV4-1	.	many	TRBJ2-6	CASSLGPLLGANVLTF	TGCGCCAGCAGCCTGGGACCCCTTCTTGGGGCCAACGTCCTGACTTTC
TRBV5-1	.	many	TRBJ1-1	CASSWGTYFNTEAFF	TGCGCCAGCAGCTGGGGGACCTACTTTAACACTGAAGCTTTCTTT
TRBV19	.	many	TRBJ1-6	CASSIAGRTYNSPLHF	TGTGCCAGTAGTATCGCGGGGCGAACCTATAATTCACCCCTCCACTTT
TRBV5-1	.	.	TRBJ2-1	CASSLAIGGYNEQFF	TGCGCCAGCAGCTTGGCTATCGGAGGGTACAATGAGCAGTTCTTC
TRBV10-3	TRBD1	many	TRBJ2-7	CAISESNLIWGQSYEQYF	TGTGCCATCAGTGAGTCAAATCTTATCTGGGGACAGTCCTACGAGCAGTACTTC
TRBV19	.	.	TRBJ2-6	CASSIVGRRQSGANVLTF	TGTGCCAGTAGTATAGTGGGCAGGAGGCAGTCGGGGGCCAACGTCCTGACTTTC
TRBV7-6	.	few	TRBJ2-7	CASSPGPTGEQYF	TGTGCCAGCAGCCCGGGCCCGACGGGGGAGCAGTACTTC
TRBV12-3/TRBV12-4	.	many	TRBJ2-5	CASRTTGTLVTQYF	TGTGCCAGCAGAACCACCGGGACCCTAGTGACCCAGTACTTC
TRBV5-1	.	many	TRBJ1-3	CASSLALSGNTIYF	TGCGCCAGCAGCTTGGCGCTCTCTGGAAACACCATATATTTT
TRBV5-1	.	many	TRBJ1-3	CASSLDSAGNTIYF	TGCGCCAGCAGCTTGGACAGTGCTGGAAACACCATATATTTT
TRBV20-1	.	.	TRBJ2-1	CSAKTSSSYNEQFF	TGCAGTGCAAAGACATCTAGCTCCTACAATGAGCAGTTCTTC
TRBV7-9	.	many	TRBJ2-1	CASSRDLGFGNEQFF	TGTGCCAGCAGCCGGGACCTGGGATTTGGGAATGAGCAGTTCTTC
TRBV15	.	many	TRBJ1-5	CATSLSKRGQPQHF	TGTGCCACCAGCCTCTCCAAGCGAGGCCAGCCCCAGCATTTT
TRBV7-8	.	many	TRBJ2-3	CASSRRVGSTDTQYF	TGTGCCAGCAGCCGAAGGGTTGGTAGCACAGATACGCAGTATTTT
TRBV7-2	.	many	TRBJ2-3	CASSFLGWGTDTQYF	TGTGCCAGCAGCTTCCTGGGGTGGGGCACAGATACGCAGTATTTT